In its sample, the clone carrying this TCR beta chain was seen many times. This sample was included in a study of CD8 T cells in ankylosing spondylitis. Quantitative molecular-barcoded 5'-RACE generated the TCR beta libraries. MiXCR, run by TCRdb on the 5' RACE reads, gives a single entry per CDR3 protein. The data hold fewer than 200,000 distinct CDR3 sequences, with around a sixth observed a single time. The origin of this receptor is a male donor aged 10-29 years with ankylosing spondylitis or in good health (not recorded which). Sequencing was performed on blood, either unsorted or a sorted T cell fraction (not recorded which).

This chain's CDR3 is CASSEATGSNYGYTF. The CDR3, as DNA: TGTGCCAGCAGTGAAGCGACGGGTTCCAACTATGGCTACACCTTC. V is TRBV6-1 and J is TRBJ1-2; D remains ambiguous. The ends were cut back, 0 bases at V and 2 bases at J, with 10 bases in the middle. This CDR3 is built from 15 residues. In germline, CDR1 is MNHNS, CDR2 SASEGT.